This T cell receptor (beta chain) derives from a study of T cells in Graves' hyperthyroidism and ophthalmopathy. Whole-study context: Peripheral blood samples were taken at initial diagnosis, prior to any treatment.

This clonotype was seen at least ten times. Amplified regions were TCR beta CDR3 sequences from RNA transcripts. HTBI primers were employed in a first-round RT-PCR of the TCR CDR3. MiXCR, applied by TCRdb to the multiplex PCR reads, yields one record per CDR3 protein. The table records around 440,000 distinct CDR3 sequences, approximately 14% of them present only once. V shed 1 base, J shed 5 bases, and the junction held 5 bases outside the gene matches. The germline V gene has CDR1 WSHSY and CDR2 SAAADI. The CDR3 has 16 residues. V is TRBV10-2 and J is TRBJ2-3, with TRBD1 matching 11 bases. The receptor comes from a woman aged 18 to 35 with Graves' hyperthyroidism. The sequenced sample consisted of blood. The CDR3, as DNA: TGCGCCAGCAGTGAGTGGACAGGGGGCAATCAAGATACGCAGTATTTT. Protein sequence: CASSEWTGGNQDTQYF.